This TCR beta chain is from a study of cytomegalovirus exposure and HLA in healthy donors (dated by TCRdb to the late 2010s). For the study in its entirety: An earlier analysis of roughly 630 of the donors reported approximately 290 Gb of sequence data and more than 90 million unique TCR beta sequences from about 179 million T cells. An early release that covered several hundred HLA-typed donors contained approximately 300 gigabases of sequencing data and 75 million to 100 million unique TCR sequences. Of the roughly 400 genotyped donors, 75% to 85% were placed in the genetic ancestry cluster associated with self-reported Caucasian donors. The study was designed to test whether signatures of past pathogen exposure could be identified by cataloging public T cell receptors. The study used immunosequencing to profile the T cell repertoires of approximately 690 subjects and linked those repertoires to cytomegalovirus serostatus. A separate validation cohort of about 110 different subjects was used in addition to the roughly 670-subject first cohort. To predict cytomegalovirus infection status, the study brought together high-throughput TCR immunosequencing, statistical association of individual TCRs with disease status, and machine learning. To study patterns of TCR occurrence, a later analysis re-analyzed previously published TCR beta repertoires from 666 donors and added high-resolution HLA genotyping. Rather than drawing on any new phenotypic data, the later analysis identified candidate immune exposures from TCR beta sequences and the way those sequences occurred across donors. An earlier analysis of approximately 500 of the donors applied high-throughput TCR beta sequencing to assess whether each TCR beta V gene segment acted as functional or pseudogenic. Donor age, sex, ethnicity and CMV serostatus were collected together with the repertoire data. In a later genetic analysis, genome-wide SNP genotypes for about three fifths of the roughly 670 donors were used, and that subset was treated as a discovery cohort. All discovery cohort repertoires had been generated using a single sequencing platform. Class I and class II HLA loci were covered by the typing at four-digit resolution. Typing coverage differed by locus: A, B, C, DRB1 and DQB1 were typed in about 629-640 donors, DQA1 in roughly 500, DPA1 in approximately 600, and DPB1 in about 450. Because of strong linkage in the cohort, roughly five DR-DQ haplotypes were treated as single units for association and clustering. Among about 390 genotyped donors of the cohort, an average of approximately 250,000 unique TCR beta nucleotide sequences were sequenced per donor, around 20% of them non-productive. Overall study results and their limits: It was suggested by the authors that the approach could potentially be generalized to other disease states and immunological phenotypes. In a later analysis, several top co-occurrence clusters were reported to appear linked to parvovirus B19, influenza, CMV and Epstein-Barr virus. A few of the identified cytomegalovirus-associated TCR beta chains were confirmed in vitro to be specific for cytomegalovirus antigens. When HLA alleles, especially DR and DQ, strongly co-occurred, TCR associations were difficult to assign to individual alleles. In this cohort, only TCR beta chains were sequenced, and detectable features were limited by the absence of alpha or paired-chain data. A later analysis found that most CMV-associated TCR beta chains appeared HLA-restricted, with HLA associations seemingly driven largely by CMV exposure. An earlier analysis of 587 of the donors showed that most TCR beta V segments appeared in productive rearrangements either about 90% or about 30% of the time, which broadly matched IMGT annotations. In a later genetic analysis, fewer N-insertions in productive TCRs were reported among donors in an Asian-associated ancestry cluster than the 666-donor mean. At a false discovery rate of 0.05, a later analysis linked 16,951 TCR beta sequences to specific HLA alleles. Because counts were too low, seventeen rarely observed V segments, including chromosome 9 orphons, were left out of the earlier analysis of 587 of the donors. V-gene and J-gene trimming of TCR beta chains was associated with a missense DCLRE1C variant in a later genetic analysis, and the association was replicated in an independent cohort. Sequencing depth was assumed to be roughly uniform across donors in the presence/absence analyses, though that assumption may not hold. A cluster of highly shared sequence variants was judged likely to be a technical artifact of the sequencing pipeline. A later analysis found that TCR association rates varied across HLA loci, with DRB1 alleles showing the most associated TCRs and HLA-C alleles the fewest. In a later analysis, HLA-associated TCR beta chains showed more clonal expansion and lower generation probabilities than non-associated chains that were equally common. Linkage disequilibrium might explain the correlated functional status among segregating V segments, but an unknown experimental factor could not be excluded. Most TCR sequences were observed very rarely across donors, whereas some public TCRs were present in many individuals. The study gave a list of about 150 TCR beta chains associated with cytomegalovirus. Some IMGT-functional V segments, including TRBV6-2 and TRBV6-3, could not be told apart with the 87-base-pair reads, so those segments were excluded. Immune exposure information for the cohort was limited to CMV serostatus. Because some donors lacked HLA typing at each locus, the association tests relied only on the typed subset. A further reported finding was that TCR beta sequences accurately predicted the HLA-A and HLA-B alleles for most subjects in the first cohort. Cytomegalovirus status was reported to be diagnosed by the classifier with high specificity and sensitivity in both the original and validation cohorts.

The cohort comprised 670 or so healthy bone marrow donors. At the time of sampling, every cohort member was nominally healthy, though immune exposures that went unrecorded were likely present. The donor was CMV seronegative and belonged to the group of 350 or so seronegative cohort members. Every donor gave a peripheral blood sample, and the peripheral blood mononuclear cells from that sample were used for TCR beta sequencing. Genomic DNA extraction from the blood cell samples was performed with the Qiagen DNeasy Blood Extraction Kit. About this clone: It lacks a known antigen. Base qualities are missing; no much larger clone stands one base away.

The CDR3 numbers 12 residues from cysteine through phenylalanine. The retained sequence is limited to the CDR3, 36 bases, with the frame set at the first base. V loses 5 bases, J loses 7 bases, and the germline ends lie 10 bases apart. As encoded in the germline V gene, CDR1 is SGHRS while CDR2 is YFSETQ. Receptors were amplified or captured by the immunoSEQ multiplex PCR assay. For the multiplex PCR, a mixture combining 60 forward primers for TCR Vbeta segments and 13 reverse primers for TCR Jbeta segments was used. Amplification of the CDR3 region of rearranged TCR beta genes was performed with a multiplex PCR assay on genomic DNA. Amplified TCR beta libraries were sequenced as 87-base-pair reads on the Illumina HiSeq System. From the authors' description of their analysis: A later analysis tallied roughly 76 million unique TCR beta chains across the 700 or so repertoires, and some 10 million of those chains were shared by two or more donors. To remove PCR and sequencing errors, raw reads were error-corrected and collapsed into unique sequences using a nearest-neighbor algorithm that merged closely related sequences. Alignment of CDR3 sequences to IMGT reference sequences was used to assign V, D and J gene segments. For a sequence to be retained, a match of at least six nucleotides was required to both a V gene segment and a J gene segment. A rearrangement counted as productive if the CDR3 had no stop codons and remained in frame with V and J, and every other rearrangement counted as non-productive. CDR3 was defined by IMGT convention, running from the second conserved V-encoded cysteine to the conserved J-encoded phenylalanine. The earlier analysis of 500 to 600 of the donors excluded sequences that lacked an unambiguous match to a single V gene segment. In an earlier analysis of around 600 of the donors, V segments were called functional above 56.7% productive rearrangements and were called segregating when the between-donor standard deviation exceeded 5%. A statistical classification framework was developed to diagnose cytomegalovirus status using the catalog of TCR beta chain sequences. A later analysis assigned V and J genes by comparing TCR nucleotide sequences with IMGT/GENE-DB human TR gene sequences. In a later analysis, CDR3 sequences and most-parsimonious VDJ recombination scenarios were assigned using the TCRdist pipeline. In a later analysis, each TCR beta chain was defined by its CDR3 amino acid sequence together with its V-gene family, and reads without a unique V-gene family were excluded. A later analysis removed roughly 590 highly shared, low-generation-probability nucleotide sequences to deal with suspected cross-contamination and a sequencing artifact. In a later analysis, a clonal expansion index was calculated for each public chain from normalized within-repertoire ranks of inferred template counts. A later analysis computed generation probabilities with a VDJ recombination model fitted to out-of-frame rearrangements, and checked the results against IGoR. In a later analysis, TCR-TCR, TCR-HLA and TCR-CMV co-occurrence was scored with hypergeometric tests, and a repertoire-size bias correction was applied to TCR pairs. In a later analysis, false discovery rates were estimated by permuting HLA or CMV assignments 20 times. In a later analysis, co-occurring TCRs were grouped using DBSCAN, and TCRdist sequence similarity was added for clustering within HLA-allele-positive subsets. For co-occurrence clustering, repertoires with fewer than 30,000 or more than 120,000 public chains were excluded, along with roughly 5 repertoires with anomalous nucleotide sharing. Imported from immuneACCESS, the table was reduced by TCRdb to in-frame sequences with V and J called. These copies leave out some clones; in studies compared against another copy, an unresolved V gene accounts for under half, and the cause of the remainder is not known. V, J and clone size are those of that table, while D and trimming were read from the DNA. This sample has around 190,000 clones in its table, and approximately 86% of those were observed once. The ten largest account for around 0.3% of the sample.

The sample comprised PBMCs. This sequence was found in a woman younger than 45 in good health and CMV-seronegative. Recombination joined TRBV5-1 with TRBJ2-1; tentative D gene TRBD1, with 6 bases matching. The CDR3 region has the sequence CASRVRGNEQFF. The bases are TGCGCCAGCAGGGTCAGGGGTAATGAGCAGTTCTTC.